This T cell receptor beta chain originates from a study of T cells in Graves' hyperthyroidism and ophthalmopathy. The sample holds a few counts of this clonotype. A patient was excluded if there was uncontrolled infection, other autoimmune disease, pregnancy or lactation. Germline V CDR1 and CDR2: SGHTA, FQGNSA. The CDR3 contains 15 residues. Trimming removed 1 base at V and 5 bases at J, with 15 bases between. TCR beta CDR3 sequences were amplified from RNA transcripts. First-round RT-PCR targeting the TCR CDR3 was performed with the HTBI primer set. TCRdb ran MiXCR on the multiplex PCR reads and lists one entry per CDR3 protein. Among 700,000 to 850,000 distinct CDR3 sequences listed, over 35% were seen once.

The rearrangement uses TRBV7-2 and TRBJ2-7, with a weak D call TRBD2 (5 bases). The TCR sequence derives from a woman between 40 and 50 years old with Graves' hyperthyroidism. Sample: blood. CDR3 in DNA: TGTGCCAGCAGCTTAGGCCCGGGGTGGTTGGACGAGCAGTACTTC. It yields the protein CASSLGPGWLDEQYF.